Below, one TCR beta chain is given with its context. These data are taken from a study of blood T cell repertoires in COVID-19. Study-level background: Donors in the United States, Italy and Spain gave samples during acute or convalescent COVID-19. The analysed material was cDNA or gDNA that came from T cells, B-cell-depleted T cells, or PBMCs.

Some clones are missing from TCRdb's copy, which holds only in-frame ones; the method was immunoSEQ multiplex PCR. The table includes 55,000 to 90,000 clones, about 85% detected once. V was shortened by 6 bases and J by 6 bases, with 8 bases between the two germline ends. The CDR3 has 12 residues. Per germline, CDR1 SNHLY and CDR2 FYNNEI. This receptor was identified in a man between 65 and 80 years old with active COVID-19. The specimen was peripheral blood. The V gene is TRBV2, the J gene TRBJ2-2; no firm D call. The CDR3 sequence: CASSLGAGELFF. As DNA, the CDR3 is TGTGCCAGCAGCCTGGGCGCCGGGGAGCTGTTTTTT.